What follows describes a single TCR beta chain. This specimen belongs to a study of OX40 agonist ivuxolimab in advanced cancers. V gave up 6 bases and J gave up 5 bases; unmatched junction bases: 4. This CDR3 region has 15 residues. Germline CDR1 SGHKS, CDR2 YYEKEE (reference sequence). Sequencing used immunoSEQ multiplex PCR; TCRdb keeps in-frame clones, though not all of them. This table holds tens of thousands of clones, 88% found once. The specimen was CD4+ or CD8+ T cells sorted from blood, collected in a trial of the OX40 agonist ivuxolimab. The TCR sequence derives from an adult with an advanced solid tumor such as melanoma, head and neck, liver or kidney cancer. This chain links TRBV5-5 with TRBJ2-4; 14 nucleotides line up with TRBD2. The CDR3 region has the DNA TGTGCCAGCAACCGACTAGCGGGGGGGCAAAACATTCAGTACTTC. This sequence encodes CASNRLAGGQNIQYF.